The TCR beta chain under discussion was sequenced for a study of T cell responses to AZD1222 COVID-19 vaccine. Study-wide points: Donors skewed white British and female; clonal diversity was possibly underestimated. When two AZD1222 doses had been given, Spike-specific TCR breadth and depth rose. Repertoires were obtained solely post-peak T cell response. Vaccine-associated CD4 TCRs ranged over spike, dominating at 160-218 and 743-854.

Per the germline V gene, CDR1 is MDHEN and CDR2 is SYDVKM. The CDR3 sequence is 17 residues long. Trimming removed 6 bases from V and 2 bases from J; junction bases left unmatched: 12. Of note for this clone: The target antigen is unknown.

The table came from immunoSEQ multiplex PCR; TCRdb's copy has only in-frame clones and leaves some out. The table shows tens of thousands of clones, with roughly four fifths occurring only once. This chain uses TRBV28 with TRBJ2-3; TRBD1 aligns across 9 bases. The TCR originated in an adult who received the AZD1222 COVID-19 vaccine. This material consisted of peripheral blood, taken 28 days after the second AZD1222 dose. The chain's CDR3 is CASSLPRRDRATDTQYF. Written as DNA, the CDR3 is TGTGCCAGCAGCTTACCCCGCCGGGACAGGGCCACAGATACGCAGTATTTT. Full variable domain (remainder filled in from reference TRBV28 and TRBJ2-3): DVKVTQSSRYLVKRTGEKVFLECVQDMDHENMFWYRQDPGLGLRLIYFSYDVKMKEKGDIPEGYSVSREKKERFSLILESASTNQTSMYLCASSLPRRDRATDTQYFGPGTRLTVL.